These 8 T cell receptor beta chains were sequenced from one sample in a study of response to subunit inactivated influenza vaccine. TCRdb processed the RT-PCR reads anew with MiXCR; each CDR3 protein has one entry. The sample lists roughly 670,000 distinct CDR3 sequences; around 13% were seen once. Sample: PBMCs from blood, taken less than 15 days before vaccination. These receptors were collected from a man aged 50-59 years who received an inactivated influenza vaccine.

This clonotype was counted a few times. V usage is TRBV29-1 and J usage is TRBJ2-7; unclear D gene. Per germline, CDR1 SQVTM and CDR2 ANQGSEA. The germline V and J ends were trimmed by 2 bases and 0 bases, with 14 bases remaining between them. The CDR3 is 15 amino acids. CDR3 nucleotides: TGCAGCGTTGAAAAGGCAGCAGCAAGCTCCTACGAGCAGTACTTC. Its protein product is CSVEKAAASSYEQYF.

The rearrangement joins TRBV24-1 to TRBJ2-5; D is uncertain. Germline V lookup: CDR1 KGHDR, CDR2 SFDVKD. CDR3 length equals 13 residues. V gave up 6 bases and J gave up 0 bases, with 7 bases separating them. CDR3 sequence: CATSQGNQETQYF. DNA of the CDR3: TGTGCCACCAGTCAAGGGAACCAAGAGACCCAGTACTTC.

This clonotype has only a few counts. The V call is TRBV18, the J call TRBJ2-7; 9 positions agree with TRBD1. CDR1 KGHSH and CDR2 LQKENI come from the germline V gene. After removal of 1 base from V and 6 bases from J, the junction contained 4 bases not matched to a gene. The CDR3 loop spans 14 amino acids. In nucleotides, the CDR3 is TGTGCCAGCTCACCACGGGACAGGGCTGCCGAGCAGTACTTC. Protein: CASSPRDRAAEQYF.

The chain joins TRBV7-2 to TRBJ2-2; D perhaps matches TRBD1 (5 bases). V was pared by 1 base and J by 5 bases, with 11 bases between. The CDR3 length is 15 residues. Germline V gives CDR1 SGHTA, CDR2 FQGNSA. CDR3 sequence (DNA): TGTGCCAGCAGCTTAGAGGGGCGAATTACCGGGGAGCTGTTTTTT. It specifies CASSLEGRITGELFF.

This chain uses TRBV5-5 with TRBJ1-6; maybe TRBD1 (5 bases). The CDR3 sequence is 16 residues long. From germline, CDR1 is SGHKS and CDR2 YYEKEE (reference sequence). V lost 6 bases and J lost 2, with 15 bases in between. Written as DNA, the CDR3 is TGTGCCAGCACCGCCCTGGGGGGTACCTATAATTCACCCCTCCACTTT. Translating gives CASTALGGTYNSPLHF.

V gene TRBV29-1 combines with J gene TRBJ1-2, with D unresolved. V lost 4 bases and J lost 0, with 6 bases in between. Germline V gene data show CDR1 as SQVTM and CDR2 as ANQGSEA. The CDR3 contains 12 residues. CDR3 sequence (DNA): TGCAGCGTTGTTCAGGCTAACTATGGCTACACCTTC. Protein: CSVVQANYGYTF.

This clonotype showed up just a few times. The CDR3 DNA is TGTGCCAGCAGCCGAGAAAATGACAGGGAAGGGGAAAAACTGTTTTTT. Amino acid sequence: CASSRENDREGEKLFF. The chain uses TRBV14 and TRBJ1-4; 7 bases match TRBD1. The CDR3 length is 16 residues. The ends lost 4 bases at V and 8 bases at J; junction bases unmatched: 13. The germline V gene has CDR1 SGHDN and CDR2 FVKESK.

This clonotype occurred many times. V usage is TRBV9 and J usage is TRBJ1-2; D gene ambiguous. V lost 0 bases to trimming and J lost 2 bases, with 11 bases between them. This CDR3 has 15 residues. Germline values: CDR1 SGDLS, CDR2 YYNGEE. The CDR3 DNA reads as TGTGCCAGCAGCGTAGAGGGCAGCCAAAACTATGGCTACACCTTC. Translating it yields CASSVEGSQNYGYTF.